This T cell receptor (beta chain) was sequenced for a study of early T cells in non-severe SARS-CoV-2 infection. Study-wide background: Sequencing used unsorted whole-blood bulk RNA, so chains lack pairing. Regarding the study as a whole: Lookups in VDJdb leaned toward anti-spike CD8 responses and missed private and CD4 specificities.

A note on this clonotype: As yet, its antigen is unknown. A junction end diverges from the germline sequence, so it may reflect a read error.

TCRdb independently ran MiXCR on the 5' RACE reads; one entry per CDR3 protein. This sample has around 76,000 distinct CDR3 sequences, with approximately 15% found just once. Germline assignment: CDR1 SGHNT and CDR2 YYREEE (reference sequence). The CDR3 sequence is 15 residues long. The sequence came from an adult who was a healthcare worker with PCR-confirmed SARS-CoV-2 infection or an uninfected control (not recorded which). This chain uses TRBV5-4 with TRBJ2-6, with D perhaps being TRBD1 or TRBD2 (5 bases each). The sequencing used whole blood, collected at baseline. In DNA form, the CDR3 reads TGTGCCAGCAGCTCCGCTAGCTCTGGGGCCAACGTCCTGATTTTC. This translates into CASSSASSGANVLIF.